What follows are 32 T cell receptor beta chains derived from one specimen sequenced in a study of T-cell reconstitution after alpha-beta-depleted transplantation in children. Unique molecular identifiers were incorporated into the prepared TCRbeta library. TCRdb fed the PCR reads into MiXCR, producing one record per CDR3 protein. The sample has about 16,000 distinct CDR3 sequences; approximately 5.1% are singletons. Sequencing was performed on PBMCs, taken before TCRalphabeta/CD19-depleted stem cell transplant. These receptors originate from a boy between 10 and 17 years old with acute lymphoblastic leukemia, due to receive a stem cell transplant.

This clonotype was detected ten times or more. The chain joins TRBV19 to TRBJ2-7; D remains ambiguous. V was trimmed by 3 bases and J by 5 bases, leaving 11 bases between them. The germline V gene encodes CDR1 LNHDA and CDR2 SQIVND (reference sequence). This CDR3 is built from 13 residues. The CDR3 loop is CASSIFGSNEQYF. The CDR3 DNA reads TGTGCCAGTAGTATTTTCGGCAGTAACGAGCAGTACTTC.

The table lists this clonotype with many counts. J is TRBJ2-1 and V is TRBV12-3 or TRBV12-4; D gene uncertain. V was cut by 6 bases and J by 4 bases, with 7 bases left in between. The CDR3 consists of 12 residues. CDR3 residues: CASSPEYNEQFF. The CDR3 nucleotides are TGTGCCAGCAGCCCCGAGTACAATGAGCAGTTCTTC.

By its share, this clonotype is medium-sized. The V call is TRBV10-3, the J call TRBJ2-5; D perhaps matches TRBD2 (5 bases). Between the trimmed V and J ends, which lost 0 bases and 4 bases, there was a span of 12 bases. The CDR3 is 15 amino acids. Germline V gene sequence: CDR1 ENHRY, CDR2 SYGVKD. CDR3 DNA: TGTGCCATCAGTGAGTCGACCAGCGGAGCAGAGACCCAGTACTTC. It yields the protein CAISESTSGAETQYF.

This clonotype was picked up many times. In DNA, the CDR3 is TGTGCCAGCAGTGGACAGGGTCCCCAAGAGACCCAGTACTTC. Amino acid sequence: CASSGQGPQETQYF. The chain links TRBV27 to TRBJ2-5; 8 bases map to TRBD1. The CDR3 runs 14 residues. Germline-derived CDR1 and CDR2 are MNHEY and SMNVEV (reference sequence). Trimming cost V 5 bases and J 1 base; bases outside gene matches: 3.

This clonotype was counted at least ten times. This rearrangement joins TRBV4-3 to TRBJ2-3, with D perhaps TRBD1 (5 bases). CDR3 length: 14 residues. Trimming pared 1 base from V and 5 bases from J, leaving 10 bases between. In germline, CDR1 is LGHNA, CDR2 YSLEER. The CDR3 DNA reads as TGCGCCAGCAGCCAAGCTCCGACAGAAGATACGCAGTATTTT. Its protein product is CASSQAPTEDTQYF.

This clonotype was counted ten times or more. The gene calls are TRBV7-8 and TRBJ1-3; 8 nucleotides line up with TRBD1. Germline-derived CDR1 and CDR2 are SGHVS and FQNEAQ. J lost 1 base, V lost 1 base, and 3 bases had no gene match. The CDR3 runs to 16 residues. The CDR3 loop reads CASSLGQGHSGNTIYF. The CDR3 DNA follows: TGTGCCAGCAGCTTAGGACAGGGGCATTCTGGAAACACCATATATTTT.

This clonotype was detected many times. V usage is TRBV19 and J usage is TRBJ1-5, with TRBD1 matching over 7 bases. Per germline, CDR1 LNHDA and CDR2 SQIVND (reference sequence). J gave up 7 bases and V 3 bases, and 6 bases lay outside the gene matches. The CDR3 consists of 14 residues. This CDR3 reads CASSIGTVGQPQHF. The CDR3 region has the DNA TGTGCCAGTAGTATCGGGACAGTTGGGCAGCCCCAGCATTTT.

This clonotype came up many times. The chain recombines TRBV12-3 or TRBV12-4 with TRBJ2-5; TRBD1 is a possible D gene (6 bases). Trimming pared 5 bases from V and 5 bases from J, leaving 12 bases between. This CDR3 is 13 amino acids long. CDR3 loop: CASSPQGSETQYF. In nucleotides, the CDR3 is TGTGCCAGCAGTCCCCAGGGGTCGGAGACCCAGTACTTC.

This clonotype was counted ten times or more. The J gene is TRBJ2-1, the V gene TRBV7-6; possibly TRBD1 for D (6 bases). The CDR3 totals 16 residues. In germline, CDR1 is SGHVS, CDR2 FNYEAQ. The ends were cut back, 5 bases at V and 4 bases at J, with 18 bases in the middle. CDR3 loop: CASSPRVGTSYNEQFF. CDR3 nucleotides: TGTGCCAGCAGCCCGAGGGTCGGGACAAGTTACAATGAGCAGTTCTTC.

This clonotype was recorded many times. The CDR3: CASTLRVWNTEAFF. DNA for the CDR3: TGTGCCAGCACCTTACGGGTTTGGAACACTGAAGCTTTCTTT. The V call is TRBV6-2 or TRBV6-3, the J call TRBJ1-1; D is undetermined. V lost 7 bases, J lost 1 base, and 13 bases lay in between. Germline V gene lookup returns CDR1 MNHEY and CDR2 SVGEGT. The CDR3 is 14 amino acids.

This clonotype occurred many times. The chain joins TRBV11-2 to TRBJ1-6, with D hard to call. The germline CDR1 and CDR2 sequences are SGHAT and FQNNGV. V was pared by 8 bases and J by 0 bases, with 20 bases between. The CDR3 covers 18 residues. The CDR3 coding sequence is TGTGCCAGCGGCCACTCAGAGGGCCTGAGCTCCTATAATTCACCCCTCCACTTT. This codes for CASGHSEGLSSYNSPLHF.

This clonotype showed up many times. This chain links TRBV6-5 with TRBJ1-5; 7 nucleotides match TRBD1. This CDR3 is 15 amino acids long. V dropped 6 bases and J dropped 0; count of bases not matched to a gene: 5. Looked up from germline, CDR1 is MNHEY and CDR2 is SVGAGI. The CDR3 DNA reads TGTGCCAGCAGGGGGACAGCTTATAGCAATCAGCCCCAGCATTTT. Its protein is CASRGTAYSNQPQHF.

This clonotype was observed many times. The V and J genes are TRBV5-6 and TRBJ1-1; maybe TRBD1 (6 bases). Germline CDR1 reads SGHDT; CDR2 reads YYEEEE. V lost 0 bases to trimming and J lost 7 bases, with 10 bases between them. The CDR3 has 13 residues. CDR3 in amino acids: CASSLEGGDEAFF. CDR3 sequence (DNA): TGTGCCAGCAGCTTGGAGGGGGGCGATGAAGCTTTCTTT.

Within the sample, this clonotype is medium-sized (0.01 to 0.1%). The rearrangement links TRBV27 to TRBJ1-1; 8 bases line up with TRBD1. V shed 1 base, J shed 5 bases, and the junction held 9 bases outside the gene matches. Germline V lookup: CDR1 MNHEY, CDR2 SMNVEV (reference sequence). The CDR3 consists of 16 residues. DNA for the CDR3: TGTGCCAGCAGTTTATTCCCACCACAGGGGGTTACTGAAGCTTTCTTT. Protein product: CASSLFPPQGVTEAFF.

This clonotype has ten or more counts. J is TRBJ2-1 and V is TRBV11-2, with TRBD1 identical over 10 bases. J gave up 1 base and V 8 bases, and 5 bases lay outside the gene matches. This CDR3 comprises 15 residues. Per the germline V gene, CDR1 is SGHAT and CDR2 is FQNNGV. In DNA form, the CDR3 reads TGTGCCAGCCTCCGGGACAGGGGTTCCTACAATGAGCAGTTCTTC. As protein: CASLRDRGSYNEQFF.

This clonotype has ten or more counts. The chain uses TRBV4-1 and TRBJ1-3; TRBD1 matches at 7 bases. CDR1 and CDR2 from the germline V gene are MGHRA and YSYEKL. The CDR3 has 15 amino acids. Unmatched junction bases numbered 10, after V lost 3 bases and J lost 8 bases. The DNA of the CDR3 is TGCGCCAGCAGCCAGGCGGGACAGCCAAGAGACACCATATATTTT. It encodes CASSQAGQPRDTIYF.

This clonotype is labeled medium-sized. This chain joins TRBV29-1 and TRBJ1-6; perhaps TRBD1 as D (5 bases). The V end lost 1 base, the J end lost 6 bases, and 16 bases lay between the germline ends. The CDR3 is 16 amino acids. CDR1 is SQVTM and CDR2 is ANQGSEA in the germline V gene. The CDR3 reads CSVEGGGVSVNSPLHF. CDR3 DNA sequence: TGCAGCGTTGAAGGGGGCGGAGTGTCCGTTAATTCACCCCTCCACTTT.

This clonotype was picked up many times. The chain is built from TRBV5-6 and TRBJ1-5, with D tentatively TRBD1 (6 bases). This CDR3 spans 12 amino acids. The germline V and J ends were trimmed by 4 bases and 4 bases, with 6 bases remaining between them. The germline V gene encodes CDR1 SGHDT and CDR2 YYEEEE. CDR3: CASSQGNQPQHF. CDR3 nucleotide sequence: TGTGCCAGCAGCCAGGGGAATCAGCCCCAGCATTTT.

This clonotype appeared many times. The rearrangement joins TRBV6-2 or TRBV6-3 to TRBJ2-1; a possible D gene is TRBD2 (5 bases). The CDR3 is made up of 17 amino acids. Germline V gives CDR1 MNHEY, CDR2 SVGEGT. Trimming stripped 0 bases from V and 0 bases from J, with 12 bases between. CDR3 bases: TGTGCCAGCAGTTACTCGAAAGTAGCGAGCTCCTACAATGAGCAGTTCTTC. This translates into CASSYSKVASSYNEQFF.

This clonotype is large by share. In DNA, the CDR3 is TGTGCCAGCAGCCGACGATTTAGCGGGAGTAATTACGAGCAGTACTTC. Its protein is CASSRRFSGSNYEQYF. The chain carries TRBV4-2 and TRBJ2-7, with 9 positions matching TRBD2. Trimming cost V 4 bases and J 4 bases; bases outside gene matches: 11. Per the germline V gene, CDR1 is LGHNA and CDR2 is YNFKEQ. This CDR3 has 16 residues.

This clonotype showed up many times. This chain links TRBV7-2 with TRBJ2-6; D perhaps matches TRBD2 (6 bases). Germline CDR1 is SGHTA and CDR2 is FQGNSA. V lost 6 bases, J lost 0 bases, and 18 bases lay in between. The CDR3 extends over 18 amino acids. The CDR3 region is CASSPGTSEYSGANVLTF. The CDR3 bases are TGTGCCAGCAGTCCTGGGACTTCGGAATACTCTGGGGCCAACGTCCTGACTTTC.

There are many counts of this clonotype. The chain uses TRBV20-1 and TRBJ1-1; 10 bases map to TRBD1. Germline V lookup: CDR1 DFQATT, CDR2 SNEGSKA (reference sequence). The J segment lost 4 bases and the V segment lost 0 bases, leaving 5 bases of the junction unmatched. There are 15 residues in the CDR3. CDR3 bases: TGCAGTGCTAGAGAAGGGCGGACAGGGGGCACTGAAGCTTTCTTT. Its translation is CSAREGRTGGTEAFF.

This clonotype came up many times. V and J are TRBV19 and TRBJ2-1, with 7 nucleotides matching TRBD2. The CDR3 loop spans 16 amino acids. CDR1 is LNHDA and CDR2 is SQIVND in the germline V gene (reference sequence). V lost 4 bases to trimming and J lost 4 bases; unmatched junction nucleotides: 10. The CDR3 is CASSTGPQRGYNEQFF. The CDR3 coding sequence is TGTGCCAGTAGTACAGGCCCTCAGCGGGGATACAATGAGCAGTTCTTC.

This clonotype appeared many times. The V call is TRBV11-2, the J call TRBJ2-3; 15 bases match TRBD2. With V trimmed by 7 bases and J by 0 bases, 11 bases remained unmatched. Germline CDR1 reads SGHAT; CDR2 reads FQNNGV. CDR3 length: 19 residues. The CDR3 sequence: CASTKLGLAGGPSTDTQYF. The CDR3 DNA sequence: TGTGCCAGCACGAAATTGGGACTAGCGGGGGGCCCAAGCACAGATACGCAGTATTTT.

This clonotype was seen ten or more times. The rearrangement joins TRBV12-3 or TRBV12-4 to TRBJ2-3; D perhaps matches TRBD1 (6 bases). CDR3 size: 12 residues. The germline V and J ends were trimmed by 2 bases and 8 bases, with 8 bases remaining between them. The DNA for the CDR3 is TGTGCCAGCAGTTTACCACAGGGTACGCAGTATTTT. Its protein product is CASSLPQGTQYF.

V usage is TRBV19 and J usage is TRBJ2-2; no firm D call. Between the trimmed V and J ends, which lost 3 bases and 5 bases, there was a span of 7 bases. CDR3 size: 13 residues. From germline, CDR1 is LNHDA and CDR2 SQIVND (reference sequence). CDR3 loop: CASSITITGELFF. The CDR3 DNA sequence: TGTGCCAGTAGTATTACGATTACCGGGGAGCTGTTTTTT.

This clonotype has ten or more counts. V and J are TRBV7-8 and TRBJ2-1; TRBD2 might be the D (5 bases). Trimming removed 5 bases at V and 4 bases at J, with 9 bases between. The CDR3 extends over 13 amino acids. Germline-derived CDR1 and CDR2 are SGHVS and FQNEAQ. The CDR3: CASSQAEYNEQFF. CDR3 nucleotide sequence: TGTGCCAGCAGCCAAGCGGAGTACAATGAGCAGTTCTTC.

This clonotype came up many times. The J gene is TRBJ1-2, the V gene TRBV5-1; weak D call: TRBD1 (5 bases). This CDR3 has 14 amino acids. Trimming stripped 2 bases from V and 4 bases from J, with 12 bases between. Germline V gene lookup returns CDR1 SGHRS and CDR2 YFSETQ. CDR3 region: CASSFPDRAYGYTF. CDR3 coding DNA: TGCGCCAGCAGCTTCCCTGACAGAGCCTATGGCTACACCTTC.

CDR3 loop: CASSIAIGPSYEQYF. The CDR3 nucleotides read TGTGCCAGTAGTATAGCTATTGGACCGTCCTACGAGCAGTACTTC. V and J are TRBV19 and TRBJ2-7; no definite D call. With 1 base removed from V and 1 base from J, the gap between germline ends came to 11 bases. The CDR3 loop spans 15 amino acids. The V gene's germline CDR1 is LNHDA and CDR2 SQIVND (reference sequence).

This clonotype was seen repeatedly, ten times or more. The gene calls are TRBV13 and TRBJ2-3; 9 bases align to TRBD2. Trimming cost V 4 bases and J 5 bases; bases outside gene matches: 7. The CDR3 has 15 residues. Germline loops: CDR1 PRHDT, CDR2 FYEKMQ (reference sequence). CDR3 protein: CASSSQAGGGDTQYF. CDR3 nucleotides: TGTGCCAGCAGCTCCCAAGCGGGAGGCGGAGATACGCAGTATTTT.

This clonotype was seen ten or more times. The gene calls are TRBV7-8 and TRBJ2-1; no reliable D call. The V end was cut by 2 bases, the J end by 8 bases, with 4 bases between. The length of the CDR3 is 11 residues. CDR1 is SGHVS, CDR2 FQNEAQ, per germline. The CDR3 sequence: CASSLFDEQFF. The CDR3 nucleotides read TGTGCCAGCAGCTTATTCGATGAGCAGTTCTTC.

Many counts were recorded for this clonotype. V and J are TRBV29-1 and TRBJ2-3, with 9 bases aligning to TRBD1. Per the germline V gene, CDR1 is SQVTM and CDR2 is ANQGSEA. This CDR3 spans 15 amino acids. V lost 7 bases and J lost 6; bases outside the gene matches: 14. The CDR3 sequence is CSALWQGQGLDTQYF. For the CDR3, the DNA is TGCAGCGCCCTTTGGCAGGGACAGGGTTTGGATACGCAGTATTTT.